The entry below describes one TCR beta chain. Its antigen is currently unknown. These data originate in a study of OX40 agonist ivuxolimab in advanced cancers. Whole-study findings and limits: In CD8+ T cells, expanded clones were on average more numerous than in CD4+. Both CD4+ and CD8+ T cell populations in blood had undergone clonal expansion by week 6 at 0.1 to 3.0 mg/kg.

Profiled with immunoSEQ multiplex PCR; TCRdb holds only in-frame clones, not every one. The sample holds tens of thousands of clones, around 86% seen once. Germline V gene sequence: CDR1 KGHSH, CDR2 LQKENI. The V gene lost 1 base and the J gene lost 4 bases, with 18 bases spanning the gap. The CDR3 contains 17 residues. The TCR comes from an adult with an advanced solid tumor such as melanoma, head and neck, liver or kidney cancer. This sample comprised CD4+ or CD8+ T cells sorted from blood, obtained in a trial of the OX40 agonist ivuxolimab. The rearrangement uses TRBV18 and TRBJ2-3; D possibly corresponds to TRBD1 (5 bases). The CDR3 region has the DNA TGTGCCAGCTCACCACGAAGGACAAGTGTTTGGTCAGATACGCAGTATTTT. Protein sequence: CASSPRRTSVWSDTQYF.